This T cell receptor beta chain emerged from a study of chemoradiotherapy in HPV16-positive cancers. Overall study findings and caveats: During treatment, candidate HPV-specific clones and E7-related motifs expanded in tumor.

Germline V lookup: CDR1 SGHTA, CDR2 FQGNSA. The V end lost 1 base, the J end lost 5 bases, and 24 bases lay between the germline ends. This CDR3 has 18 residues. A word on this clone: What it recognizes is unknown.

Sequencing was performed with immunoSEQ multiplex PCR; in TCRdb, only in-frame clones are kept and a portion is missing. The sample has 9,000 to 15,000 clones; approximately 78% are singletons. This chain connects TRBV7-2 to TRBJ2-7, with a possible D match to TRBD2 (5 bases). Specimen collection occurred from a patient who underwent chemoradiotherapy. The clonotype comes from a human donor with HPV-associated anogenital cancer. CDR3 bases: TGTGCCAGCAGCTTAGGGGGATTAGGGTTGTTGGGGAGCGACGAGCAGTACTTC. Its protein is CASSLGGLGLLGSDEQYF.